This T cell receptor beta chain originates from a study of blood T cell repertoires in COVID-19. Study details: Whether acute or convalescent, the COVID-19 samples came from the United States, Italy and Spain. T cells, B-cell-depleted T cells, or PBMCs provided the cDNA or gDNA that served as material.

This clone was picked up one time. Per the original data handling: Reference gene primer amplification gave estimated nucleated cell counts. Here immunoSEQ multiplex PCR was the method, and the copy in TCRdb shows in-frame clones only, minus some. V and J calls and clone size are copied from that table; D and trimming were computed from the DNA. The table records roughly 230,000 clones, under 90% of them present only once. The source is a woman at least 80 years old with acute or convalescent COVID-19. The sequencing input was peripheral blood.

The DNA of the CDR3 is TGTGCCATCAGTGAGTCGGCAGGGGTCTCTGGAAACACCATATATTTT. Amino acid sequence: CAISESAGVSGNTIYF. The chain employs TRBV10-3 and TRBJ1-3, with D perhaps matching TRBD1 (6 bases). Germline-derived CDR1 and CDR2 are ENHRY and SYGVKD. The CDR3 consists of 16 residues. Trimming left V 0 bases short and J 0 bases short, with 9 bases between.